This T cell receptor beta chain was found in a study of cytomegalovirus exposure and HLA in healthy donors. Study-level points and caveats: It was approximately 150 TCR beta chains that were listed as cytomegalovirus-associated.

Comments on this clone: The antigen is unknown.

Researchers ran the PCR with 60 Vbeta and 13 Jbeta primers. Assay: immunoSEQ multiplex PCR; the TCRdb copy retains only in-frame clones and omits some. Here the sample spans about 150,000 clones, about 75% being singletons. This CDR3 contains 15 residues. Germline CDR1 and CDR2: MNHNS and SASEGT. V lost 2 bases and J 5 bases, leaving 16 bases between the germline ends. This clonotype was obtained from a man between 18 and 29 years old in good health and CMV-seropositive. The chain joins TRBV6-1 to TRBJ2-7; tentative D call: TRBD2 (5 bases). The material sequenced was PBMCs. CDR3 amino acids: CASSEPGGPKDEQYF. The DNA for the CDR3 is TGTGCCAGCAGTGAACCCGGAGGCCCCAAGGACGAGCAGTACTTC.